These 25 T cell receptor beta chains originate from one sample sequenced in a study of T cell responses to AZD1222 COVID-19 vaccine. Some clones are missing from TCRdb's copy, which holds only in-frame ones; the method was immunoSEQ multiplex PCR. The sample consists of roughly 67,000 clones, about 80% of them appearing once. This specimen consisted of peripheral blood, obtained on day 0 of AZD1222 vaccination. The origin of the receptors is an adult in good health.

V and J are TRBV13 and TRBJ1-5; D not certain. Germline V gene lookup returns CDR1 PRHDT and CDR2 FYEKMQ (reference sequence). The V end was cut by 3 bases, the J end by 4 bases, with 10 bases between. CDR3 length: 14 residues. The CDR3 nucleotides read TGTGCCAGCAGCTTTGTTGATTTGAATCAGCCCCAGCATTTT. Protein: CASSFVDLNQPQHF.

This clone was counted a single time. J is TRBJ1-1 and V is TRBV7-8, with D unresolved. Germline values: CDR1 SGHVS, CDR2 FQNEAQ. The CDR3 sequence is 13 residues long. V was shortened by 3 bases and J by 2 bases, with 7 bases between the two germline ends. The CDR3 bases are TGTGCCAGCAGCTTTAGGTCCAACACTGAAGCTTTCTTT. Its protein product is CASSFRSNTEAFF. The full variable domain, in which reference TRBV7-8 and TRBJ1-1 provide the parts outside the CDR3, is GAGVSQSPRYKVAKRGQDVALRCDPISGHVSLFWYQQALGQGPEFLTYFQNEAQLDKSGLPSDRFFAERPEGSVSTLKIQRTQQEDSAVYLCASSFRSNTEAFFGQGTRLTVV.

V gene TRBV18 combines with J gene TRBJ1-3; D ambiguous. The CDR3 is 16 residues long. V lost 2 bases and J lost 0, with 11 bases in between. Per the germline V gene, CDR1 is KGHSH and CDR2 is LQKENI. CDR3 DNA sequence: TGTGCCAGCTCACCAACGGTTGGCGGCTCTGGAAACACCATATATTTT. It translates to CASSPTVGGSGNTIYF.

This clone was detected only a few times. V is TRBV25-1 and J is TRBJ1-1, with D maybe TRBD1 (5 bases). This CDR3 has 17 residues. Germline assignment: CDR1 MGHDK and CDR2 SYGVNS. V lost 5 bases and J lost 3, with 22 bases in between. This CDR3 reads CASSPSGQGLLDTEAFF. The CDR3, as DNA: TGTGCCAGCAGTCCCAGTGGGCAGGGCCTTTTGGACACTGAAGCTTTCTTT.

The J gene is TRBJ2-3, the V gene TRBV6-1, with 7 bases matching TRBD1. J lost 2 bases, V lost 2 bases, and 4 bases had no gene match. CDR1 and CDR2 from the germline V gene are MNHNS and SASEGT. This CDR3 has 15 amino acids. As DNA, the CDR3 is TGTGCCAGCAGTGAAATGACAGGGTCCACAGATACGCAGTATTTT. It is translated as CASSEMTGSTDTQYF.

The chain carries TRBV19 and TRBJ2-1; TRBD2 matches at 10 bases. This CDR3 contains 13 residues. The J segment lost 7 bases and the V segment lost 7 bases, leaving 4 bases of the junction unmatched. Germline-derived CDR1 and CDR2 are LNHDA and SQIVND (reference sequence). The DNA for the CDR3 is TGTGCCAGTACCGCACTAGCGGGGAATGAGCAGTTCTTC. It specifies CASTALAGNEQFF.

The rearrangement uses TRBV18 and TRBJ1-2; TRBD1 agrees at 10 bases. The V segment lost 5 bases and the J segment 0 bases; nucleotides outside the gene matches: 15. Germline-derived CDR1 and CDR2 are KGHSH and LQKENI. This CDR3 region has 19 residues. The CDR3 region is CASSAGRTGGSEANYGYTF. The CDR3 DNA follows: TGTGCCAGCTCAGCGGGTCGGACAGGGGGAAGTGAAGCTAACTATGGCTACACCTTC.

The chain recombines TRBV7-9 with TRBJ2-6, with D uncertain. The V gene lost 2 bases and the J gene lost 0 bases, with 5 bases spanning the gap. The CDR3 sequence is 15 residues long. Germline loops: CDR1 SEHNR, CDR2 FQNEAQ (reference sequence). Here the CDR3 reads CASSLIISGANVLTF. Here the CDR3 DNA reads TGTGCCAGCAGCTTAATAATCTCTGGGGCCAACGTCCTGACTTTC. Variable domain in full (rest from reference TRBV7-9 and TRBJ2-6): DTGVSQNPRHKITKRGQNVTFRCDPISEHNRLYWYRQTLGQGPEFLTYFQNEAQLEKSRLLSDRFSAERPKGSFSTLEIQRTEQGDSAMYLCASSLIISGANVLTFGAGSRLTVL.

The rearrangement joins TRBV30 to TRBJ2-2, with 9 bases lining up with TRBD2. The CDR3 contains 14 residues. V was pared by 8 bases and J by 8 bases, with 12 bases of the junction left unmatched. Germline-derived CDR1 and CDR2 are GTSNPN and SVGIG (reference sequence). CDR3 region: CARMRRGGDGELFF. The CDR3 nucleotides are TGTGCCCGAATGCGGCGGGGGGGTGATGGGGAGCTGTTTTTT.

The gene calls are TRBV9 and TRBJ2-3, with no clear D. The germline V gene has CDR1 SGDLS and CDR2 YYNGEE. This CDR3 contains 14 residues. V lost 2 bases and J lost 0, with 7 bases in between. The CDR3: CASSVALSTDTQYF. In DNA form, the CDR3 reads TGTGCCAGCAGCGTCGCCCTTAGCACAGATACGCAGTATTTT.

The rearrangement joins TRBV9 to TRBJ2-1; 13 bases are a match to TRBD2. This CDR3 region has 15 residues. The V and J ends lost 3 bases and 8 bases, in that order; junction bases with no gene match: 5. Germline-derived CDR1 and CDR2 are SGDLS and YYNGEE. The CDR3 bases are TGTGCCAGCAGCGCCCAGACTAGCGGGGGGCATGAGCAGTTCTTC. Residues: CASSAQTSGGHEQFF.

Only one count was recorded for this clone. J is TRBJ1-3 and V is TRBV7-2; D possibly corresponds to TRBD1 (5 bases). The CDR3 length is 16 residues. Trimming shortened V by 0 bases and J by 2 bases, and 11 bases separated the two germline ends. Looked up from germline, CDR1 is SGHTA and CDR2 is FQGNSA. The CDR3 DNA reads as TGTGCCAGCAGCTTAGCCCAGGGCGGTGCTGGAAACACCATATATTTT. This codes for CASSLAQGGAGNTIYF. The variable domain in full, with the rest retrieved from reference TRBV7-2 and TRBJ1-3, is GAGVSQSPSNKVTEKGKDVELRCDPISGHTALYWYRQSLGQGLEFLIYFQGNSAPDKSGLPSDRFSAERTGGSVSTLTIQRTQQEDSAVYLCASSLAQGGAGNTIYFGEGSWLTVV.

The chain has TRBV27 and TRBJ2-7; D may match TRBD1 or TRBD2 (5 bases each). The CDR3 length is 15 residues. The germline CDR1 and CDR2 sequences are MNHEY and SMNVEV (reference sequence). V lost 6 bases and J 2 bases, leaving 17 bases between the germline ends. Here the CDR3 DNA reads TGTGCCAGCAGCCCAGGGACCCACACTACCTACGAGCAGTACTTC. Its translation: CASSPGTHTTYEQYF.

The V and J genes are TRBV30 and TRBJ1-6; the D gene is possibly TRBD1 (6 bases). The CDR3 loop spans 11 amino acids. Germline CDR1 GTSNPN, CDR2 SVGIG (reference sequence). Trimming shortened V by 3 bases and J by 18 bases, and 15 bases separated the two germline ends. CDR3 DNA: TGTGCCTGGAGCTCCGGTGGCAGGGGCCACTTT. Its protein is CAWSSGGRGHF.

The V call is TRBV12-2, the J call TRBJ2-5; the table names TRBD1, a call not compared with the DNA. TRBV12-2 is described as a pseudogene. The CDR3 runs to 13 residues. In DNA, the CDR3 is TGTGCAAGTCGCCCCCGGACAGAAGAGACCCAGTACTTC. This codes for CASRPRTEETQYF.

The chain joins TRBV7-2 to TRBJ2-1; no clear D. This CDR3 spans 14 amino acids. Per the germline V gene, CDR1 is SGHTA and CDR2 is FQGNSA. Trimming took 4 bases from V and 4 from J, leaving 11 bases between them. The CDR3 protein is CASSYSSTYNEQFF. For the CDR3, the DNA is TGTGCCAGCAGCTACTCTTCTACGTACAATGAGCAGTTCTTC. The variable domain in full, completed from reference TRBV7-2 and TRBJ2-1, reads GAGVSQSPSNKVTEKGKDVELRCDPISGHTALYWYRQSLGQGLEFLIYFQGNSAPDKSGLPSDRFSAERTGGSVSTLTIQRTQQEDSAVYLCASSYSSTYNEQFFGPGTRLTVL.

The CDR3 nucleotides read TGCGCCAGCAGCTTGGGTGACACCGCTAACTATGGCTACACCTTC. Translation gives CASSLGDTANYGYTF. This chain connects TRBV5-1 to TRBJ1-2; no firm D call. Germline values: CDR1 SGHRS, CDR2 YFSETQ. V lost 0 bases to trimming and J lost 0 bases, with 9 bases between them. The CDR3 covers 15 residues.

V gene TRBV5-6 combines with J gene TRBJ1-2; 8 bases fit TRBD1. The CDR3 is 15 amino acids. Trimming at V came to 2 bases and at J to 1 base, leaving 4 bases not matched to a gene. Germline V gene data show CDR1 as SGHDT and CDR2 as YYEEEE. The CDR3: CASSFGQGFNYGYTF. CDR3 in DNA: TGTGCCAGCAGCTTCGGACAGGGATTTAACTATGGCTACACCTTC.

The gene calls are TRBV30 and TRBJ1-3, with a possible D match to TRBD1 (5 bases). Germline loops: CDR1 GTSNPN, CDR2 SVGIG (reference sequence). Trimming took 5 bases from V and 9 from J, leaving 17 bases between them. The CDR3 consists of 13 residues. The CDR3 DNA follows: TGTGCCTGGCTCACAGGTTTTGGGGCCACCATATATTTT. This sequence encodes CAWLTGFGATIYF.

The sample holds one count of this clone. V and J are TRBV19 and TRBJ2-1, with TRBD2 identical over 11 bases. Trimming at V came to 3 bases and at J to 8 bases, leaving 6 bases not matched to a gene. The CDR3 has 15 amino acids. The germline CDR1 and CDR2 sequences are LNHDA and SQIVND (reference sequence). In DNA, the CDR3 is TGTGCCAGTAGTATTAGCGGGGGGGCCTTCCATGAGCAGTTCTTC. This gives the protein CASSISGGAFHEQFF.

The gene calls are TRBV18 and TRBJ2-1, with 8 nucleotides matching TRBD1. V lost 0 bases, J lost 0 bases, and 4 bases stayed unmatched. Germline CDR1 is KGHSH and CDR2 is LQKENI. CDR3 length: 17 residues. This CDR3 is CASSPPTGTGSYNEQFF. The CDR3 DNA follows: TGTGCCAGCTCACCACCCACCGGGACAGGCTCCTACAATGAGCAGTTCTTC.

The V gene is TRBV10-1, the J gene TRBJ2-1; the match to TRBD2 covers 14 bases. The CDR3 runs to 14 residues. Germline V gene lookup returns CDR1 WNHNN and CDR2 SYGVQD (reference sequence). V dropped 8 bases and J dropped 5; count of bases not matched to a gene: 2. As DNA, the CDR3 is TGCGCCAGCTCGACTAGCGGGGGGGACAATGAGCAGTTCTTC. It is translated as CASSTSGGDNEQFF.

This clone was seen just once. Written as DNA, the CDR3 is TGTGCCAGCAGTTTAACACCCGCCGACCGTCGGACTGAAACAGATACGCAGTATTTT. Amino acids: CASSLTPADRRTETDTQYF. The rearrangement uses TRBV27 and TRBJ2-3; D is possibly TRBD2 (5 bases). This CDR3 has 19 amino acids. Trimming stripped 2 bases from V and 3 bases from J, with 24 bases between. Germline-derived CDR1 and CDR2 are MNHEY and SMNVEV (reference sequence).

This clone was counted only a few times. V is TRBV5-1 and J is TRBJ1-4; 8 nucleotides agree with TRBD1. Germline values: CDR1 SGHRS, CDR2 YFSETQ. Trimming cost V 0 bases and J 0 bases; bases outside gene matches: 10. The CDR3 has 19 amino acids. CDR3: CASSLATGGLEATNEKLFF. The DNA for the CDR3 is TGCGCCAGCAGCTTGGCTACAGGGGGTCTCGAGGCAACTAATGAAAAACTGTTTTTT.

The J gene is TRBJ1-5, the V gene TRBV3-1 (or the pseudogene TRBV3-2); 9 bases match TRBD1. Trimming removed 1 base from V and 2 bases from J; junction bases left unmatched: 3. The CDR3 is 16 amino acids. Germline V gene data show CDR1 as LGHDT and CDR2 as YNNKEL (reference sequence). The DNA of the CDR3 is TGTGCCAGCAGCCAAGGGACAGGGGACGGCAATCAGCCCCAGCATTTT. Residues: CASSQGTGDGNQPQHF.